One and the same sample provided the 27 T cell receptor beta chains below, sequenced in a study of response to subunit inactivated influenza vaccine. TCRdb used MiXCR to reprocess the RT-PCR reads, holding one entry per CDR3 protein. The profile shows a few hundred thousand distinct CDR3 sequences, 6.5% to 8% of them singletons. The specimen comprised PBMCs from blood, sampled around 25 months after vaccination. The receptor source for this set is a man between 50 and 75 years old who received an inactivated influenza vaccine.

This clonotype came up a few times. J is TRBJ2-3 and V is TRBV10-1; D unresolved. V lost 3 bases, J lost 1 base, and 8 bases lay in between. There are 14 residues in the CDR3. Germline V gives CDR1 WNHNN, CDR2 SYGVQD (reference sequence). DNA of the CDR3: TGCGCCAGCAGTGAATCGTCACGCACAGATACGCAGTATTTT. Its protein product is CASSESSRTDTQYF.

In this sample, this clonotype turned up a few times. CDR3 bases: TGTGCCAGCAGCCACAGGGAGGATGGCACAGATACGCAGTATTTT. Amino acid sequence: CASSHREDGTDTQYF. The chain carries TRBV6-2 or TRBV6-3 and TRBJ2-3, with D tentatively TRBD1 or TRBD2 (6 bases each). CDR1 and CDR2 (germline): MNHEY, SVGEGT. With 6 bases removed from V and 1 base from J, the gap between germline ends came to 14 bases. This CDR3 contains 15 residues.

This clonotype was detected a few times. The chain couples TRBV27 to TRBJ2-6; TRBD2 might be the D (5 bases). Trimming cost V 1 base and J 2 bases, with 9 bases left between them. Germline values: CDR1 MNHEY, CDR2 SMNVEV (reference sequence). The CDR3 is 16 amino acids. For the CDR3, the DNA is TGTGCCAGCAGTTTATATAGTAGCGCTGGGGCCAACGTCCTGACTTTC. The encoded protein is CASSLYSSAGANVLTF.

In its sample, this clonotype was seen a few times. The chain recombines TRBV20-1 with TRBJ2-3; D unclear. CDR1 and CDR2 (germline): DFQATT, SNEGSKA (reference sequence). The length of the CDR3 is 14 residues. With 4 bases removed from V and 2 bases from J, the gap between germline ends came to 13 bases. The CDR3 DNA is TGCAGTGCTATCTCGAGCAGAAACACAGATACGCAGTATTTT. This sequence encodes CSAISSRNTDTQYF.

This clonotype was observed many times. In DNA, the CDR3 is TGCAGTGCTAGAGATCCCAGCGTTGAGCAGTTCTTC. Translated: CSARDPSVEQFF. V and J are TRBV20-1 and TRBJ2-1; no clear D gene. The V end lost 0 bases, the J end lost 9 bases, and 9 bases lay between the germline ends. This CDR3 comprises 12 residues. The V gene's germline CDR1 is DFQATT and CDR2 SNEGSKA (reference sequence).

The DNA for the CDR3 is TGTGCCAGCAGTGAACCCCTGTTCAATGGGGAGGGGGCGGGCAATCAGCCCCAGCATTTT. It specifies CASSEPLFNGEGAGNQPQHF. This chain links TRBV6-1 with TRBJ1-5; TRBD1 agrees at 7 bases. Germline V gene lookup returns CDR1 MNHNS and CDR2 SASEGT. The junction had 18 bases not matched to a gene; V was cut back by 2 bases and J by 2 bases. The length of the CDR3 is 20 residues.

This clonotype occurred a few times. The V call is TRBV20-1, the J call TRBJ2-4; 9 positions agree with TRBD2. The CDR3 runs to 15 residues. Germline V CDR1 and CDR2: DFQATT, SNEGSKA (reference sequence). Germline trimming cut 3 bases from V and 6 bases from J; bases unmatched to any gene: 9. CDR3 residues: CSASRPSGIRNIQYF. The DNA for the CDR3 is TGCAGTGCTAGCCGGCCTAGCGGGATTCGAAACATTCAGTACTTC.

The V call is TRBV19, the J call TRBJ2-5; 7 bases fit TRBD1. This CDR3 has 13 residues. After removal of 7 bases from V and 2 bases from J, the junction contained 4 bases not matched to a gene. Germline CDR1 LNHDA, CDR2 SQIVND (reference sequence). CDR3 protein: CASTSGGQETQYF. CDR3 DNA sequence: TGTGCCAGTACATCAGGGGGTCAAGAGACCCAGTACTTC.

This clonotype came up a few times. CDR3 protein: CASSDRSGSAETQYF. Written as DNA, the CDR3 is TGTGCCAGCAGTGACCGTAGCGGGAGCGCGGAGACCCAGTACTTC. The genes are TRBV6-1 and TRBJ2-5; 9 bases are shared with TRBD2. The V segment lost 3 bases and the J segment 5 bases; nucleotides outside the gene matches: 7. Germline loops: CDR1 MNHNS, CDR2 SASEGT. CDR3 length: 15 residues.

The chain combines TRBV7-2 with TRBJ1-3; TRBD1 aligns across 8 bases. Germline lookup yields CDR1 SGHTA and CDR2 FQGNSA. The CDR3 is 16 residues long. J gave up 3 bases and V 1 base, and 5 bases lay outside the gene matches. CDR3 DNA: TGTGCCAGCAGCTTAGTACCCAGGGGGCTTGGAAACACCATATATTTT. As protein: CASSLVPRGLGNTIYF.

This clonotype was counted ten times or more. V gene TRBV6-5 combines with J gene TRBJ2-5, with D perhaps being TRBD1 or TRBD2 (5 bases each). CDR3 length: 14 residues. CDR1 and CDR2 (germline): MNHEY, SVGAGI. Trimming left V 2 bases short and J 5 bases short, with 12 bases between. CDR3 amino acids: CASSYRDGTETQYF. CDR3 coding DNA: TGTGCCAGCAGTTACCGAGATGGGACGGAGACCCAGTACTTC.

This clonotype was seen at least ten times. The chain combines TRBV20-1 with TRBJ2-5; D perhaps matches TRBD2 (5 bases). Trimming removed 3 bases from V and 1 base from J, with 12 bases in between. In germline, CDR1 is DFQATT, CDR2 SNEGSKA (reference sequence). This CDR3 has 14 amino acids. This CDR3 reads CSASRGTGQETQYF. CDR3 nucleotides: TGCAGTGCTAGTCGGGGAACGGGCCAAGAGACCCAGTACTTC.

This clonotype has only a few counts. V and J are TRBV6-2 or TRBV6-3 and TRBJ1-1; no reliable D call. CDR1 MNHEY and CDR2 SVGEGT come from the germline V gene. V was shortened by 10 bases and J by 2 bases, with 8 bases between the two germline ends. The CDR3 length is 11 residues. The CDR3 DNA is TGTGCCACTGACGGTAACACTGAAGCTTTCTTT. Translated: CATDGNTEAFF.

V and J are TRBV18 and TRBJ1-1; 8 nucleotides match TRBD1. Losses at the gene ends were 3 bases for V and 5 bases for J; bases not matched to a gene: 17. The CDR3 is made up of 18 amino acids. Germline loops: CDR1 KGHSH, CDR2 LQKENI. The DNA of the CDR3 is TGTGCCAGCTCACCCCGGACAGGGCTTACGCAAATCCATACTGAAGCTTTCTTT. It specifies CASSPRTGLTQIHTEAFF.

The V and J genes are TRBV5-1 and TRBJ2-3; 8 bases are a match to TRBD1. The CDR3 covers 15 residues. Germline V CDR1 and CDR2: SGHRS, YFSETQ. The J segment lost 4 bases and the V segment lost 4 bases, leaving 8 bases of the junction unmatched. CDR3 sequence reads: CASSHGQGKPDTQYF. The CDR3 nucleotides read TGCGCCAGCAGCCACGGACAGGGAAAACCAGATACGCAGTATTTT.

V and J are TRBV19 and TRBJ2-1; D remains ambiguous. Germline V gives CDR1 LNHDA, CDR2 SQIVND (reference sequence). The CDR3 has 12 residues. The ends were cut back, 2 bases at V and 5 bases at J, with 4 bases in the middle. In nucleotides, the CDR3 is TGTGCCAGTAGTATATGGGACAATGAGCAGTTCTTC. It specifies CASSIWDNEQFF. The full variable domain, with the rest looked up from reference TRBV19 and TRBJ2-1, is DGGITQSPKYLFRKEGQNVTLSCEQNLNHDAMYWYRQDPGQGLRLIYYSQIVNDFQKGDIAEGYSVSREKKESFPLTVTSAQKNPTAFYLCASSIWDNEQFFGPGTRLTVL.

This clonotype was counted many times. V and J are TRBV20-1 and TRBJ1-1; D may be TRBD1 (6 bases). The CDR3 covers 15 residues. Trimming pared 6 bases from V and 1 base from J, leaving 18 bases between. Germline V gene sequence: CDR1 DFQATT, CDR2 SNEGSKA (reference sequence). In DNA, the CDR3 is TGCAGTGCGAATCGGGCGGGCAGGGGGAACACTGAAGCTTTCTTT. This codes for CSANRAGRGNTEAFF.

This clonotype was seen only a few times. This rearrangement joins TRBV4-3 to TRBJ2-6, with D hard to call. Deletions cut 1 base from V and 2 bases from J, with 9 bases between. Germline values: CDR1 LGHNA, CDR2 YSLEER. CDR3 size: 16 residues. The CDR3 reads CASSQVASTGANVLTF. The CDR3 nucleotides read TGCGCCAGCAGCCAAGTAGCAAGTACTGGGGCCAACGTCCTGACTTTC.

The J gene is TRBJ2-1, the V gene TRBV5-1; D is ambiguous. Germline-derived CDR1 and CDR2 are SGHRS and YFSETQ. Trimming shortened V by 2 bases and J by 6 bases, and 6 bases separated the two germline ends. This CDR3 is 12 amino acids long. The chain's CDR3 is CASSFELNEQFF. The CDR3 coding sequence is TGCGCCAGCAGCTTCGAGCTCAATGAGCAGTTCTTC.

This clonotype has more than one count but fewer than ten. The J gene is TRBJ1-4, the V gene TRBV18; weak D call: TRBD1 (6 bases). This CDR3 is 14 amino acids long. CDR1 and CDR2 (germline): KGHSH, LQKENI. With 7 bases removed from V and 8 bases from J, the gap between germline ends came to 17 bases. The CDR3 is CASFTTGGTEKLFF. CDR3 in DNA: TGTGCCAGCTTTACGACAGGAGGGACAGAAAAACTGTTTTTT.

This clonotype showed up just a few times. The rearrangement joins TRBV6-2 or TRBV6-3 to TRBJ2-7, with D possibly matching TRBD2 (5 bases). This CDR3 contains 13 residues. V lost 5 bases to trimming and J lost 2 bases, with 10 bases between them. CDR1 and CDR2 from the germline V gene are MNHEY and SVGEGT. The CDR3 coding sequence is TGTGCCAGCAGTGACTATGCCCCCTACGAGCAGTACTTC. It yields the protein CASSDYAPYEQYF.

J is TRBJ2-1 and V is TRBV11-1, with a possible D match to TRBD2 (5 bases). The germline CDR1 and CDR2 sequences are SGHAT and FQDESV (reference sequence). The CDR3 totals 15 residues. V lost 2 bases and J lost 3, with 11 bases in between. The CDR3 DNA reads TGTGCCAGCAGCTTATTAAGCGGAGTCTACAATGAGCAGTTCTTC. As protein: CASSLLSGVYNEQFF.

The chain combines TRBV19 with TRBJ2-1; 8 bases agree with TRBD2. Germline assignment: CDR1 LNHDA and CDR2 SQIVND (reference sequence). The CDR3 spans 13 residues. The ends lost 7 bases at V and 7 bases at J; junction bases unmatched: 6. The CDR3 coding sequence is TGTGCCAGTAATTCCGGGACTAGAAATGAGCAGTTCTTC. Amino acids: CASNSGTRNEQFF. The full variable domain, rest sourced from reference TRBV19 and TRBJ2-1, is DGGITQSPKYLFRKEGQNVTLSCEQNLNHDAMYWYRQDPGQGLRLIYYSQIVNDFQKGDIAEGYSVSREKKESFPLTVTSAQKNPTAFYLCASNSGTRNEQFFGPGTRLTVL.

This clonotype came up many times. The chain links TRBV12-3 or TRBV12-4 to TRBJ2-1; 10 nucleotides align to TRBD2. The CDR3 length is 15 residues. Trimming cost V 5 bases and J 2 bases; bases outside gene matches: 3. Here the CDR3 DNA reads TGTGCCAGCAGTGGGCTAGCGGGGGCCTACAATGAGCAGTTCTTC. Amino acids: CASSGLAGAYNEQFF.

The chain employs TRBV10-3 and TRBJ2-6; maybe TRBD1 (5 bases). CDR1 and CDR2 from the germline V gene are ENHRY and SYGVKD. V was clipped by 3 bases and J by 4 bases, with 13 bases between them. The CDR3 loop spans 16 amino acids. The DNA of the CDR3 is TGTGCCATCAGTGACAACAAGGGGAACGGGGCCAACGTCCTGACTTTC. Protein: CAISDNKGNGANVLTF.

This clonotype was recorded a few times. CDR3: CASSQAGGKTNEQFF. CDR3 DNA: TGTGCCAGCAGCCAAGCGGGGGGAAAGACCAATGAGCAGTTCTTC. V gene TRBV7-6 combines with J gene TRBJ2-1; 9 bases are shared with TRBD2. Germline assignment: CDR1 SGHVS and CDR2 FNYEAQ. V dropped 5 bases and J dropped 6; count of bases not matched to a gene: 8. This CDR3 has 15 residues.

The CDR3 is CSARTRGSSDTQYF. CDR3 DNA: TGCAGTGCCCGGACTCGCGGGAGTTCAGATACGCAGTATTTT. The chain recombines TRBV20-1 with TRBJ2-3; 7 bases match TRBD2. CDR1 and CDR2 from the germline V gene are DFQATT and SNEGSKA (reference sequence). There are 14 residues in the CDR3. J was trimmed by 4 bases and V by 6 bases; bases with no gene match: 10.